The 30 T cell receptor beta chains in this list originate from one sample, sequenced in a study of control samples from healthy donors and cancer patients. Sequencing used immunoSEQ multiplex PCR; TCRdb keeps in-frame clones, though not all of them. The data contain some 130,000 clones, about nine tenths of them singletons. The sample was blood. The receptors derive from a woman between 25 and 40 years old in good health.

This chain uses TRBV30 with TRBJ2-2; a possible D gene is TRBD1 (6 bases). The V gene lost 3 bases and the J gene lost 0 bases, with 20 bases spanning the gap. CDR3 length: 18 residues. Germline CDR1 reads GTSNPN; CDR2 reads SVGIG (reference sequence). The CDR3 loop is CAWRRVQDRYTNTGELFF. In DNA form, the CDR3 reads TGTGCCTGGAGGAGAGTACAGGACAGATACACGAACACCGGGGAGCTGTTTTTT.

This rearrangement joins TRBV2 to TRBJ1-5; D remains ambiguous. CDR3 size: 15 residues. The germline CDR1 and CDR2 sequences are SNHLY and FYNNEI. Trimming took off 2 bases at V and 0 bases at J, with 8 bases between the two ends. CDR3 sequence: CASSETDYSNQPQHF. The CDR3 DNA sequence: TGTGCCAGCAGTGAAACGGACTATAGCAATCAGCCCCAGCATTTT. Filled out from reference TRBV2 and TRBJ1-5, the complete variable domain reads EPEVTQTPSHQVTQMGQEVILRCVPISNHLYFYWYRQILGQKVEFLVSFYNNEISEKSEIFDDQFSVERPDGSNFTLKIRSTKLEDSAMYFCASSETDYSNQPQHFGDGTRLSIL.

CDR3 region: CASSFLVSGRTDTQYF. For the CDR3, the DNA is TGTGCCAGCAGCTTCCTGGTTAGCGGGCGCACAGATACGCAGTATTTT. The gene calls are TRBV13 and TRBJ2-3; 7 nucleotides match TRBD2. CDR1 PRHDT and CDR2 FYEKMQ come from the germline V gene (reference sequence). The CDR3 spans 16 residues. The J segment lost 1 base and the V segment lost 3 bases, leaving 7 bases of the junction unmatched. The whole variable domain, filled in from reference TRBV13 and TRBJ2-3, reads AAGVIQSPRHLIKEKRETATLKCYPIPRHDTVYWYQQGPGQDPQFLISFYEKMQSDKGSIPDRFSAQQFSDYHSELNMSSLELGDSALYFCASSFLVSGRTDTQYFGPGTRLTVL.

The chain has TRBV7-8 and TRBJ1-3; a possible D gene is TRBD1 (5 bases). Germline-derived CDR1 and CDR2 are SGHVS and FQNEAQ. V lost 5 bases to trimming and J lost 4 bases, with 12 bases between them. The CDR3 length is 14 residues. The CDR3 sequence: CASSRSGPGNTIYF. DNA for the CDR3: TGTGCCAGCAGCCGCTCGGGACCCGGAAACACCATATATTTT.

V usage is TRBV5-8 and J usage is TRBJ1-4; D remains ambiguous. The CDR3 consists of 15 residues. The V and J ends lost 1 base and 4 bases respectively, with 11 bases between them. The germline V gene encodes CDR1 SGHTS and CDR2 YDEGEE. The CDR3 DNA is TGTGCCAGCAGCTTGTTGGGCGGGAATAATGAAAAACTGTTTTTT. Amino acids: CASSLLGGNNEKLFF.

The V call is TRBV30, the J call TRBJ2-1; no clear D gene. Trimming stripped 4 bases from V and 6 bases from J, with 10 bases between. The CDR3 consists of 12 residues. Germline CDR1 GTSNPN, CDR2 SVGIG (reference sequence). CDR3 in DNA: TGTGCCTGGACCGCTTCCCCCAATGAGCAGTTCTTC. The encoded protein is CAWTASPNEQFF.

The chain links TRBV18 to TRBJ2-3; D is unclear. CDR1 KGHSH and CDR2 LQKENI come from the germline V gene. Trimming pared 3 bases from V and 0 bases from J, leaving 4 bases between. CDR3 length: 13 residues. The CDR3 spells CASSPISTDTQYF. The DNA of the CDR3 is TGTGCCAGCTCACCCATAAGCACAGATACGCAGTATTTT.

V gene TRBV3-1 (or the pseudogene TRBV3-2) combines with J gene TRBJ2-1; D perhaps matches TRBD1 (7 bases). The V end was cut by 1 base, the J end by 4 bases, with 11 bases between. This CDR3 comprises 15 residues. From germline, CDR1 is LGHDT and CDR2 YNNKEL (reference sequence). CDR3 loop: CASSQAQGGYNEQFF. CDR3 in DNA: TGTGCCAGCAGCCAAGCCCAGGGGGGTTACAATGAGCAGTTCTTC.

This clone came up once. This sequence joins TRBV10-3 and TRBJ1-5; D is uncertain. Trimming pared 5 bases from V and 7 bases from J, leaving 9 bases between. This CDR3 has 12 amino acids. CDR1 ENHRY and CDR2 SYGVKD come from the germline V gene. CDR3 coding DNA: TGTGCCATCAGTTCCTCCATCCAGCCCCAGCATTTT. Translating it yields CAISSSIQPQHF.

The chain has TRBV2 and TRBJ2-7; D may be TRBD2 (5 bases). This CDR3 contains 12 residues. The V end was cut by 6 bases, the J end by 2 bases, with 8 bases between. Germline V gives CDR1 SNHLY, CDR2 FYNNEI. The CDR3 coding sequence is TGTGCCAGCAGGGAACTAGCCTACGAGCAGTACTTC. Translated: CASRELAYEQYF.

This clone was seen just once. The chain links TRBV4-2 to TRBJ2-1; TRBD1 is a possible D gene (5 bases). V was pared by 0 bases and J by 12 bases, with 12 bases between. Germline V gene data show CDR1 as LGHNA and CDR2 as YNFKEQ. The CDR3 is 13 amino acids. The CDR3 coding sequence is TGTGCCAGCAGCCAAGAAAGGGGCCTGGGGCAGTTCTTC. It translates to CASSQERGLGQFF.

The rearrangement uses TRBV7-3 and TRBJ1-6; the match to TRBD1 covers 9 bases. J lost 10 bases, V lost 5 bases, and 6 bases had no gene match. In germline, CDR1 is SGHTA, CDR2 FQGTGA. CDR3 length equals 14 residues. The CDR3 nucleotides are TGTGCCAGCAGCCTCGGGACAGGGTTCTCACCCCTCCACTTT. Its translation is CASSLGTGFSPLHF.

This clone appeared a single time. This CDR3 is CASSQLAGGVDTQYF. As DNA, the CDR3 is TGTGCCAGCAGTCAACTAGCGGGAGGGGTAGATACGCAGTATTTT. The chain has TRBV9 and TRBJ2-3; 13 bases are a match to TRBD2. Germline CDR1 SGDLS, CDR2 YYNGEE. With V trimmed by 5 bases and J by 5 bases, 5 bases remained unmatched. The CDR3 covers 15 residues.

The chain couples TRBV10-3 to TRBJ2-2, with D possibly matching TRBD2 (6 bases). Germline V gives CDR1 ENHRY, CDR2 SYGVKD. Trimming took 8 bases from V and 1 from J, leaving 14 bases between them. The length of the CDR3 is 15 residues. The CDR3 region has the DNA TGTGCCATCCAACCGGGGGAAAAGAACACCGGGGAGCTGTTTTTT. This codes for CAIQPGEKNTGELFF.

This rearrangement joins TRBV10-3 to TRBJ2-1, with 10 bases fitting TRBD1. The CDR3 is made up of 16 amino acids. The germline gives CDR1 ENHRY, CDR2 SYGVKD. V lost 0 bases and J lost 3; bases outside the gene matches: 2. The CDR3 nucleotides are TGTGCCATCAGTGAGTCGGGACAGGGGTACTACAATGAGCAGTTCTTC. Its translation is CAISESGQGYYNEQFF.

The chain links TRBV25-1 to TRBJ2-5; the match to TRBD1 covers 7 bases. This CDR3 has 15 amino acids. Germline CDR1 MGHDK, CDR2 SYGVNS. After removal of 1 base from V and 4 bases from J, the junction contained 6 bases not matched to a gene. The CDR3 nucleotides are TGTGCCAGCAGTGAATTTCAGGGGGTAGGAGAGACCCAGTACTTC. Its protein product is CASSEFQGVGETQYF.

This clone was seen a few times. The chain recombines TRBV24-1 with TRBJ1-2, with 7 bases identical to TRBD1. J lost 4 bases, V lost 4 bases, and 5 bases had no gene match. Germline V CDR1 and CDR2: KGHDR, SFDVKD. This CDR3 is built from 14 residues. The CDR3 is CATSDYDRAYGYTF. The CDR3 coding sequence is TGTGCCACCAGTGACTACGACAGGGCCTATGGCTACACCTTC.

The J gene is TRBJ1-5, the V gene TRBV2, with D hard to call. CDR1 is SNHLY and CDR2 is FYNNEI in the germline V gene. Deletions cut 1 base from V and 1 base from J, with 5 bases between. This CDR3 has 14 amino acids. The CDR3 here is CASSEGVSNQPQHF. The CDR3 bases are TGTGCCAGCAGTGAAGGTGTCAGCAATCAGCCCCAGCATTTT. Supplemented by reference TRBV2 and TRBJ1-5, the full variable domain reads EPEVTQTPSHQVTQMGQEVILRCVPISNHLYFYWYRQILGQKVEFLVSFYNNEISEKSEIFDDQFSVERPDGSNFTLKIRSTKLEDSAMYFCASSEGVSNQPQHFGDGTRLSIL.

This clone was seen a few times. V is TRBV29-1 and J is TRBJ2-4; D gene uncertain. The CDR3 contains 12 residues. Per the germline V gene, CDR1 is SQVTM and CDR2 is ANQGSEA. V was shortened by 7 bases and J by 8 bases, with 15 bases between the two germline ends. DNA of the CDR3: TGCAGCGCCCTACAGTGGTCGGACATTCAGTACTTC. It codes for CSALQWSDIQYF. Full variable domain (rest looked up from reference TRBV29-1 and TRBJ2-4): SAVISQKPSRDICQRGTSLTIQCQVDSQVTMMFWYRQQPGQSLTLIATANQGSEATYESGFVIDKFPISRPNLTFSTLTVSNMSPEDSSIYLCSALQWSDIQYFGAGTRLSVL.

This clone was counted a few times. V usage is TRBV21-1 and J usage is TRBJ1-2; TRBD1, as called in the table, went unchecked against the DNA. TRBV21-1 constitutes a pseudogene. There are 15 residues in the CDR3. Written as DNA, the CDR3 is TGTGCCAGCAGCGAAGCGGGACAGGGGATAGTTGGCTACACCTTC. This translates into CASSEAGQGIVGYTF.

J is TRBJ1-4 and V is TRBV2, with 8 nucleotides matching TRBD1. Per germline, CDR1 SNHLY and CDR2 FYNNEI. The CDR3 has 12 residues. V was clipped by 8 bases and J by 10 bases; unmatched bases: 6. The CDR3 coding sequence is TGTGCCAGCGAGCAGGGGGCGGGAAAACTGTTTTTT. It yields the protein CASEQGAGKLFF.

V gene TRBV5-6 combines with J gene TRBJ2-7; a weak D match, TRBD1 (5 bases). This CDR3 has 17 amino acids. V lost 1 base and J lost 2, with 19 bases in between. Germline CDR1 and CDR2: SGHDT and YYEEEE. This chain's CDR3 is CASSLFGSGLGTYEQYF. The CDR3, as DNA: TGTGCCAGCAGCTTGTTTGGGTCAGGGTTAGGAACCTACGAGCAGTACTTC.

As regards this clone: At one end, the junction sequence differs from germline, possibly due to a read error. The DNA of the CDR3 is TGTGCCAGCAGCTACTCACAGGCTAGGAACGCCGGGGAGCTGTTTTTT. Translated: CASSYSQARNAGELFF. The rearrangement links TRBV7-7 to TRBJ2-2; a weak D match, TRBD1 (5 bases). Germline-derived CDR1 and CDR2 are SSHAT and FNYEAQ (reference sequence). The CDR3 sequence is 16 residues long.

V is TRBV6-4 and J is TRBJ2-1; maybe TRBD2 (7 bases). The CDR3 length is 15 residues. The V end was cut by 3 bases, the J end by 5 bases, with 14 bases between. The germline gives CDR1 MRHNA, CDR2 SNTAGT. The CDR3 sequence: CASSERGRANNEQFF. Written as DNA, the CDR3 is TGTGCCAGCAGTGAAAGGGGGAGGGCCAACAATGAGCAGTTCTTC.

The chain recombines TRBV15 with TRBJ1-1; no firm D call. V was pared by 2 bases and J by 6 bases, with 16 bases between. CDR1 is LNHNV, CDR2 YYDKDF, per germline (reference sequence). This CDR3 is 15 amino acids long. CDR3 in amino acids: CATSRSLEGVAEAFF. DNA for the CDR3: TGTGCCACCAGCAGATCCCTCGAGGGTGTGGCTGAAGCTTTCTTT.

The rearrangement uses TRBV29-1 and TRBJ1-2, with D unresolved. V dropped 4 bases and J dropped 2 bases, with 8 bases sitting between them. The CDR3 is 12 residues long. CDR1 is SQVTM, CDR2 ANQGSEA, per germline. CDR3 in DNA: TGCAGCGTTGGGGAGGGAAACTATGGCTACACCTTC. Protein: CSVGEGNYGYTF.

V usage is TRBV5-1 and J usage is TRBJ2-5; 8 positions match TRBD1. This CDR3 comprises 14 residues. Germline lookup yields CDR1 SGHRS and CDR2 YFSETQ. The trim removed 9 bases at V and 2 bases at J, leaving 9 bases unmatched. CDR3 sequence reads: CATRYQGAQETQYF. CDR3 nucleotides: TGCGCCACGCGATACCAGGGGGCTCAAGAGACCCAGTACTTC.

The chain has TRBV29-1 and TRBJ1-1; no clear D. Germline assignment: CDR1 SQVTM and CDR2 ANQGSEA. Trimming removed 0 bases at V and 0 bases at J, with 8 bases between. CDR3 length: 14 residues. Here the CDR3 reads CSVEDHRMNTEAFF. The DNA for the CDR3 is TGCAGCGTTGAAGATCACCGTATGAACACTGAAGCTTTCTTT.

This clone was observed once. The chain combines TRBV28 with TRBJ1-6, with D unclear. Germline V CDR1 and CDR2: MDHEN, SYDVKM. The V and J ends lost 7 bases and 12 bases respectively, with 16 bases between them. The CDR3 has 13 amino acids. The CDR3 coding sequence is TGTGCCAGCACCACTAACCCCGACGGACCCCTCCACTTT. Amino acid sequence: CASTTNPDGPLHF.

This chain joins TRBV28 and TRBJ1-1; 8 bases are a match to TRBD1. CDR1 is MDHEN and CDR2 is SYDVKM in the germline V gene. The CDR3 consists of 14 residues. Trimming took 10 bases from V and 1 from J; bases not matched to a gene: 8. For the CDR3, the DNA is TGTGCCACTTTATTGACAGGGGCGAACACTGAAGCTTTCTTT. Protein: CATLLTGANTEAFF.